This entry concerns a single T cell receptor (beta chain). This record belongs to a study of human T cells and chemical hapten exposure. Background on the study: Small discrepancies in pooled library volume mainly accounted for the varying TCR yields per sample.

The CDR3 has 16 amino acids. V was pared by 6 bases and J by 0 bases, with 16 bases between. The germline gives CDR1 MNHEY, CDR2 SVGEGT. As for time point: patch test 1, 2 weeks after DPC sensitization. Described treatment: therapeutic diphenylcyclopropenone sensitization with weekly scalp DPC. Before extraction, the whole blood was not fractionated, and total RNA was taken from it. TCRdb re-called the RACE reads with MiXCR, one entry per CDR3 protein. The table lists around 74,000 distinct CDR3 sequences, 32% of them singletons. The sample here was whole blood, taken in connection with sensitization to the hapten diphenylcyclopropenone (DPC). This TCR was recovered from a man aged 35-49 years with alopecia areata. Some clones in this sample may be carry-over from other donors' samples. The genes are TRBV6-2 or TRBV6-3 and TRBJ2-3, with D possibly TRBD2 on 5 matching bases. CDR3 DNA: TGTGCCAGCAGGCTCTCCGGGATGATAAGCACAGATACGCAGTATTTT. Amino acid sequence: CASRLSGMISTDTQYF.